This T cell receptor (beta chain) was profiled in a study of T-cell memory formation after mild COVID-19. Study in general: Largely donor-specific TCR clusters were found. Study-level findings and limits: In pre-infection memory, a portion of responding clones appeared, which suggested that cross-reactive memory joined.

TCRdb reprocessed the 5' RACE reads with MiXCR, giving one entry per CDR3 protein. The table includes approximately 200,000 distinct CDR3 sequences, around 16% detected once. V was clipped by 9 bases and J by 7 bases, with 9 bases between them. The germline CDR1 and CDR2 sequences are KGHDR and SFDVKD. CDR3 length equals 11 residues. This clonotype was found a few times. Its target is unknown. The chain uses TRBV24-1 and TRBJ2-1, with D possibly TRBD1 on 5 matching bases. This TCR was sampled from an adult woman who had mild COVID-19 (a few samples of this study predate the infection). Cell type and time point are not known. Sequences were obtained from PBMCs or a T cell subset sorted from them (not recorded which). The CDR3 DNA reads as TGTGCCACCGCGACAGAGAATGAGCAGTTCTTC. It encodes CATATENEQFF.